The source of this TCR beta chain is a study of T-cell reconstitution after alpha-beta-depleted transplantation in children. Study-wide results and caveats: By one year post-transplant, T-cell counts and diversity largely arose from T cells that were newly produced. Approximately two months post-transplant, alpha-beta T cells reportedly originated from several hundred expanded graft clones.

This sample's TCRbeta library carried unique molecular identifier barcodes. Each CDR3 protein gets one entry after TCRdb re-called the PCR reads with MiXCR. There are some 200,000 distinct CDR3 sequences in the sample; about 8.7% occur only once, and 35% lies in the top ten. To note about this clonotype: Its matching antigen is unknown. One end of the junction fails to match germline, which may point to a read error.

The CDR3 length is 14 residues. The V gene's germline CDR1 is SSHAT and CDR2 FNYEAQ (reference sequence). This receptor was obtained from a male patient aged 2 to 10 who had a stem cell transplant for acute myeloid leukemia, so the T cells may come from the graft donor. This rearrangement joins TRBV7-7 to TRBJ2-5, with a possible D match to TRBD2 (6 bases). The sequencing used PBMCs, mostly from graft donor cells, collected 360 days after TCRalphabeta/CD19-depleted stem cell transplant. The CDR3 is CASSLGASEETQYF. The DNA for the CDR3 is TGTGCTAGCAGCTTAGGGGCTAGCGAGGAGACCCAGTACTTC.